Sequencing of this T cell receptor beta chain was carried out in a study of blood T cell repertoires in COVID-19. Study information: Sites in the United States, Italy and Spain provided acute and convalescent COVID-19 samples. T cells, B-cell-depleted T cells, or PBMCs provided the cDNA or gDNA that served as material.

V dropped 2 bases and J dropped 14 bases, with 14 bases sitting between them. The CDR3 consists of 13 residues. Germline CDR1 SGDLS, CDR2 YYNGEE. In the authors' methods: The assay estimated nucleated cells by amplifying reference gene primers. Method: immunoSEQ multiplex PCR; TCRdb's copy keeps in-frame clones and lacks some. D and trimming come from the DNA, and the V and J calls and clone size come from that table. The table lists some 130,000 clones, almost 85% of them singletons. The sequenced sample consisted of peripheral blood. The chain uses TRBV9 and TRBJ1-6; D is uncertain. The clonotype originates from a woman aged 25 to 39 who had recovered from COVID-19. The CDR3, as DNA: TGTGCCAGCAGCGTTGGACGGGAAGGCACCCTCCACTTT. Translation: CASSVGREGTLHF. Together with reference TRBV9 and TRBJ1-6, the CDR3 gives the full variable domain: DSGVTQTPKHLITATGQRVTLRCSPRSGDLSVYWYQQSLDQGLQFLIQYYNGEERAKGNILERFSAQQFPDLHSELNLSSLELGDSALYFCASSVGREGTLHFGNGTRLTVT.